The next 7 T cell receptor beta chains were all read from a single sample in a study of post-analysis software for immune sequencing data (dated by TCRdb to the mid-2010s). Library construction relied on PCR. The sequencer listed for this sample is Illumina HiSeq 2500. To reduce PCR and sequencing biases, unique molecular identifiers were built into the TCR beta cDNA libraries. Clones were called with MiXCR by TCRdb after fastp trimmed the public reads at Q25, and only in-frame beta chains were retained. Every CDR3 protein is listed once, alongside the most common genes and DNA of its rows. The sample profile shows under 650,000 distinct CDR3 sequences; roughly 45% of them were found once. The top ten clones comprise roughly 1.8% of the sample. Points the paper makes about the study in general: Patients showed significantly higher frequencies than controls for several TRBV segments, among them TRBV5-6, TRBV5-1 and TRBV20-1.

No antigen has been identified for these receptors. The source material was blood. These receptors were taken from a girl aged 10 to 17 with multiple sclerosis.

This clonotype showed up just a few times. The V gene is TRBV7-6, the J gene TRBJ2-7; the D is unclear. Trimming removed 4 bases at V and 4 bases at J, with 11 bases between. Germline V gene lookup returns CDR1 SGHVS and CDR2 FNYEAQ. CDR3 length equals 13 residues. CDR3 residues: CASSSLPRYEQYF. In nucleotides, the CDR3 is TGTGCCAGCAGCTCCCTTCCACGATACGAGCAGTACTTC.

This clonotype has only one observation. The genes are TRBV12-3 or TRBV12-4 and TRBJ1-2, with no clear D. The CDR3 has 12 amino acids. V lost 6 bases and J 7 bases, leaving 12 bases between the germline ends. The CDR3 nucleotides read TGTGCCAGCAGCACCTTCTCGGCTGGCTACACCTTC. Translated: CASSTFSAGYTF.

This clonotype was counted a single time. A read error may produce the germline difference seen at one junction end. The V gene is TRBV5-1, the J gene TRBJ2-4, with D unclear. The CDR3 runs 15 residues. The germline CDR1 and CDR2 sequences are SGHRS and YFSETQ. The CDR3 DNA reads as TGCGCCAGCAGGTTGGCCAACATAGCCAAAAACATTCAGTACTTC. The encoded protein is CASRLANIAKNIQYF.

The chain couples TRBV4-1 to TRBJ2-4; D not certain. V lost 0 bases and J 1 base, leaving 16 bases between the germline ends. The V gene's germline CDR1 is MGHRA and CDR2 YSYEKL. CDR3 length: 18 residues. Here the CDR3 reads CASSQESQWNRAKNIQYF. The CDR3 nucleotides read TGCGCCAGCAGCCAAGAGAGTCAGTGGAATAGGGCCAAAAACATTCAGTACTTC.

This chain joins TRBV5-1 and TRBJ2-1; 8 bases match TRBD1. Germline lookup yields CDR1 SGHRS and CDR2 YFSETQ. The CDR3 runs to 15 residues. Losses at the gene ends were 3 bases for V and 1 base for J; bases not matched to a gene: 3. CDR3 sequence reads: CASSYQGASYNEQFF. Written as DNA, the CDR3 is TGCGCCAGCAGCTACCAGGGGGCTTCCTACAATGAGCAGTTCTTC.

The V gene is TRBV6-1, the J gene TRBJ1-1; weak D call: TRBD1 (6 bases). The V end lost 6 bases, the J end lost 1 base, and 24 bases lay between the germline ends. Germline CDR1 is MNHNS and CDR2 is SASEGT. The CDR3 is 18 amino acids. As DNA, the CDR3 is TGTGCCAGCAGACCCCTACTTGGCCAGGACAGCAGGAACACTGAAGCTTTCTTT. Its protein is CASRPLLGQDSRNTEAFF.

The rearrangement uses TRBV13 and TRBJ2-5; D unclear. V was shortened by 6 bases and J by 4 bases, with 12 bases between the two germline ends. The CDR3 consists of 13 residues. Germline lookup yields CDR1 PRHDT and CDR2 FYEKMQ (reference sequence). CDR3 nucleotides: TGTGCCAGCAGGAAACGTGCTGGAGAGACCCAGTACTTC. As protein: CASRKRAGETQYF.